The next 14 T cell receptor beta chains were all read from a single sample in a study of T cell responses to AZD1222 COVID-19 vaccine (dated by TCRdb to the early 2020s). This specimen's time point label, per the study, means: baseline before first vaccination. The library came from the immunoSEQ multiplex PCR assay. This is the immuneACCESS table as TCRdb keeps it, with only in-frame sequences that have V and J called. A part of the clones is gone; compared with another copy, unresolved V genes explain less than half, and the rest is unexplained. Across this sample there are under 150,000 clones, with 85% to 90% seen only once. The ten biggest clones cover 7% to 8.5% of the sample. This material consisted of peripheral blood, taken on day 0 of AZD1222 vaccination. The origin of the receptors is an adult in good health.

In its sample, this clone was seen once. The chain is built from TRBV5-1 and TRBJ2-5; weak D call: TRBD2 (7 bases). CDR1 is SGHRS, CDR2 YFSETQ, per germline. The CDR3 length is 15 residues. The V and J ends lost 4 bases and 2 bases respectively, with 15 bases between them. The CDR3 nucleotides are TGCGCCAGCAGCGCCCTAGGGGGGGATCAAGAGACCCAGTACTTC. Amino acids: CASSALGGDQETQYF.

This clone was detected once. The chain has TRBV5-1 and TRBJ2-5; 15 nucleotides match TRBD2. The J segment lost 4 bases and the V segment lost 2 bases, leaving 6 bases of the junction unmatched. Per germline, CDR1 SGHRS and CDR2 YFSETQ. This CDR3 has 17 residues. This chain's CDR3 is CASSLSGTSGGIETQYF. For the CDR3, the DNA is TGCGCCAGCAGCTTATCCGGGACTAGCGGGGGGATAGAGACCCAGTACTTC.

This chain connects TRBV7-8 to TRBJ1-1; D not resolved. The germline V gene encodes CDR1 SGHVS and CDR2 FQNEAQ. The CDR3 loop spans 15 amino acids. V was cut by 5 bases and J by 6 bases, with 19 bases left in between. CDR3 DNA: TGTGCCAGCAGCCCAGCCCGAGTTAAAACAGCTGAAGCTTTCTTT. Translated, it gives CASSPARVKTAEAFF.

J is TRBJ2-7 and V is TRBV24-1, with D maybe TRBD1 (6 bases). V was trimmed by 8 bases and J by 6 bases, leaving 22 bases between them. Germline loops: CDR1 KGHDR, CDR2 SFDVKD. The CDR3 is 15 residues long. CDR3 sequence: CATTIGQPSYSEQYF. DNA of the CDR3: TGTGCCACCACTATAGGACAGCCCAGCTACAGCGAGCAGTACTTC.

This rearrangement joins TRBV28 to TRBJ2-7; the D gene is possibly TRBD1 (6 bases). V lost 6 bases and J 1 base, leaving 19 bases between the germline ends. Germline CDR1 and CDR2: MDHEN and SYDVKM. The CDR3 runs 16 residues. In nucleotides, the CDR3 is TGTGCCAGCAGCCGGAGCCCCCAACAGGGTTCCTACGAGCAGTACTTC. The encoded protein is CASSRSPQQGSYEQYF.

A remark on this clone: This CDR3 is also generated by other DNA sequences in the sample. The chain joins TRBV27 to TRBJ2-1; 8 nucleotides line up with TRBD2. From germline, CDR1 is MNHEY and CDR2 SMNVEV (reference sequence). V dropped 5 bases and J dropped 4; count of bases not matched to a gene: 7. The CDR3 contains 15 residues. The CDR3 region is CASSPLAGGYNEQFF. The CDR3, as DNA: TGTGCCAGCAGTCCCCTTGCGGGGGGTTACAATGAGCAGTTCTTC.

This chain uses TRBV11-2 with TRBJ1-5; D not resolved. V was trimmed by 3 bases and J by 9 bases, leaving 12 bases between them. This CDR3 is built from 13 residues. CDR1 is SGHAT, CDR2 FQNNGV, per germline. CDR3 region: CASSFGSPGPQHF. Here the CDR3 DNA reads TGTGCCAGCAGCTTCGGCTCTCCAGGGCCCCAGCATTTT.

The chain couples TRBV18 to TRBJ1-6; no clear D. This CDR3 contains 17 residues. V shed 3 bases and J shed 4 bases, with 16 bases lying between them. The germline V gene has CDR1 KGHSH and CDR2 LQKENI. This chain's CDR3 is CASSPLTPRGYNSPLHF. In DNA form, the CDR3 reads TGTGCCAGCTCACCCCTGACTCCTCGAGGGTATAATTCACCCCTCCACTTT.

J is TRBJ1-1 and V is TRBV27, with D tentatively TRBD1 (5 bases). V was shortened by 6 bases and J by 0 bases, with 23 bases between the two germline ends. The CDR3 loop spans 18 amino acids. CDR1 and CDR2 (germline): MNHEY, SMNVEV (reference sequence). The CDR3 sequence is CASSLRDPRGRVNTEAFF. Here the CDR3 DNA reads TGTGCCAGCAGCCTCCGGGACCCACGCGGTCGGGTGAACACTGAAGCTTTCTTT.

The chain combines TRBV28 with TRBJ1-1; 8 bases line up with TRBD1. V trimming: 6 bases; J trimming: 8 bases; junction bases outside the gene matches: 14. CDR1 is MDHEN and CDR2 is SYDVKM in the germline V gene. CDR3 length: 15 amino acids. The CDR3: CASSMSRDRRNEAFF. In DNA, the CDR3 is TGTGCCAGCAGCATGTCCCGGGACAGGAGGAACGAAGCTTTCTTT. Together with reference TRBV28 and TRBJ1-1, the CDR3 gives the full variable domain: DVKVTQSSRYLVKRTGEKVFLECVQDMDHENMFWYRQDPGLGLRLIYFSYDVKMKEKGDIPEGYSVSREKKERFSLILESASTNQTSMYLCASSMSRDRRNEAFFGQGTRLTVV.

This chain joins TRBV7-9 and TRBJ1-4; 10 bases match TRBD1. The germline V gene encodes CDR1 SEHNR and CDR2 FQNEAQ (reference sequence). The CDR3 contains 14 residues. Trimming removed 4 bases from V and 11 bases from J; junction bases left unmatched: 7. The DNA for the CDR3 is TGTGCCAGCAGCTACCGGGACAGGGGACAGAAACTGTTTTTT. This translates into CASSYRDRGQKLFF.

On this clone itself: This sample also contains other DNA sequences that code for the same CDR3. The chain couples TRBV3-1 (or the pseudogene TRBV3-2) to TRBJ2-7, with a tentative D call TRBD1 (6 bases). The V gene lost 4 bases and the J gene lost 2 bases, with 12 bases spanning the gap. The CDR3 contains 14 residues. From germline, CDR1 is LGHDT and CDR2 YNNKEL (reference sequence). CDR3 bases: TGTGCCAGCAGCCCGTACAGGGTACCCTACGAGCAGTACTTC. This gives the protein CASSPYRVPYEQYF.

The rearrangement joins TRBV6-6 to TRBJ2-2, with 11 bases matching TRBD2. The junction had 6 bases not matched to a gene; V was cut back by 7 bases and J by 2 bases. This CDR3 spans 16 amino acids. Germline V gene data show CDR1 as MNHNY and CDR2 as SVGAGI (reference sequence). CDR3 residues: CASTSGTSGNTGELFF. The CDR3 coding sequence is TGTGCCAGCACCTCCGGGACTAGCGGTAACACCGGGGAGCTGTTTTTT.

The CDR3, as DNA: TGTGCCAGCAGCTCAGGGAAGGCCTATGGCTACACCTTC. Translation: CASSSGKAYGYTF. The chain links TRBV28 to TRBJ1-2; D possibly corresponds to TRBD1 (5 bases). Trimming removed 6 bases at V and 4 bases at J, with 12 bases between. Germline V gene lookup returns CDR1 MDHEN and CDR2 SYDVKM. The CDR3 runs to 13 residues.